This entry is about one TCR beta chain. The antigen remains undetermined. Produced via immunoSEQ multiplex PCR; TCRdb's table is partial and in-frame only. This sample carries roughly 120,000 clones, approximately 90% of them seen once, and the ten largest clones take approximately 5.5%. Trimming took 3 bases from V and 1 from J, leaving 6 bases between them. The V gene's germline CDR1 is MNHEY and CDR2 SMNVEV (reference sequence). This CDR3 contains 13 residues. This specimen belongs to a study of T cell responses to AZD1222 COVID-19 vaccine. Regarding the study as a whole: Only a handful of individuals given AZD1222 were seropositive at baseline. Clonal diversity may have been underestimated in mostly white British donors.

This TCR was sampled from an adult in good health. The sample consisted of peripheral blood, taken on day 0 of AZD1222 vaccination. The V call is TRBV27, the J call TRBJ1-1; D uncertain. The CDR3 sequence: CASSFAGNTEAFF. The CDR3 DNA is TGTGCCAGCAGTTTTGCGGGGAACACTGAAGCTTTCTTT.